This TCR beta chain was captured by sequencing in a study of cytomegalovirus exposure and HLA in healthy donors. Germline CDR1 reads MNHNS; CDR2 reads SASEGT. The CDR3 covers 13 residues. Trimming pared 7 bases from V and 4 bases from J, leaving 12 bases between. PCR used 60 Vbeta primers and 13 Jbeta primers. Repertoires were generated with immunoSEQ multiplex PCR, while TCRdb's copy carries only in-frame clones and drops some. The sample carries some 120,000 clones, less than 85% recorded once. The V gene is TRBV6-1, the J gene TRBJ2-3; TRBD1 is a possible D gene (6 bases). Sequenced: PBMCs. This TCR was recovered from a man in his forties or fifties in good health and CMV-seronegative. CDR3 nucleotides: TGTGCCAGCACCCGACAGGTTCCAGATACGCAGTATTTT. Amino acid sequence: CASTRQVPDTQYF.